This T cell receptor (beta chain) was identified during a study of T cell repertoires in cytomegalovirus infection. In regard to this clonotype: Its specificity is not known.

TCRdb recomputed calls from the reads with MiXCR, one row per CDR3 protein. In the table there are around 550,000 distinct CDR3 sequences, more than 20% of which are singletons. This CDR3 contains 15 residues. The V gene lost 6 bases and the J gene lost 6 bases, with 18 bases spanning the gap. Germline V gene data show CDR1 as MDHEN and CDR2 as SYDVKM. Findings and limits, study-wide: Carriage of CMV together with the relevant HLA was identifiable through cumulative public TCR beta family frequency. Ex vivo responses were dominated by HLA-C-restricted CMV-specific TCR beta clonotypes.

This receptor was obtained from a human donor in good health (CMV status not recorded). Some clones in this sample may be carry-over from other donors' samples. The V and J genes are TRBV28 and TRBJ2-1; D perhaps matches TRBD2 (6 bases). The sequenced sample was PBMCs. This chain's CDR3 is CASSWPGARPNEQFF. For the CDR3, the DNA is TGTGCCAGCAGCTGGCCGGGAGCCCGACCCAATGAGCAGTTCTTC.